These 5 T cell receptor beta chains share one sample of origin, sequenced in a study of Ad26.COV2.S vaccination and SARS-CoV-2 variants. Measured with immunoSEQ multiplex PCR; TCRdb has only the in-frame clones, and not every one. This sample has about 420,000 clones, with more than 75% found just once. As to treatment: around 19 received Ad26.COV2.S at low or high dose, single or two shots; 5 received placebo; per-sample allocation not given. It was on day 63 after the first vaccine or placebo injection that samples were taken. Sequenced material: peripheral blood, taken in a trial of Ad26.COV2.S vaccine versus placebo. The source of these receptors is a person between 18 and 65 years old who received the Ad26.COV2.S COVID-19 vaccine or a placebo.

The chain employs TRBV5-1 and TRBJ2-7, with D tentatively TRBD2 (5 bases). This CDR3 contains 15 residues. Trimming took off 1 base at V and 2 bases at J, with 13 bases between the two ends. CDR1 and CDR2 (germline): SGHRS, YFSETQ. CDR3: CASSLSASKTYEQYF. The CDR3 bases are TGCGCCAGCAGCTTGTCGGCTAGCAAGACCTACGAGCAGTACTTC.

The J gene is TRBJ1-1, the V gene TRBV5-8; D is ambiguous. Looked up from germline, CDR1 is SGHTS and CDR2 is YDEGEE. The CDR3 is 16 amino acids. V lost 0 bases, J lost 3 bases, and 15 bases lay in between. The CDR3 loop reads CASSLGVGESDTEAFF. CDR3 bases: TGTGCCAGCAGCTTGGGGGTCGGGGAGTCGGACACTGAAGCTTTCTTT.

This clone appeared a few times. This same CDR3 is encoded by further DNA sequences in the sample. The chain uses TRBV6-2 or TRBV6-3 and TRBJ2-7; D uncertain. This CDR3 spans 12 amino acids. The germline gives CDR1 MNHEY, CDR2 SVGEGT. The V and J ends lost 2 bases and 1 base respectively, with 3 bases between them. This CDR3 is CASSYVSYEQYF. The CDR3 nucleotides read TGTGCCAGCAGTTACGTTTCCTACGAGCAGTACTTC.

Regarding this clone: Distinct nucleotide sequences in the sample also encode this CDR3. In nucleotides, the CDR3 is TGTGCCAGCAGCCTAAGGGGTAGCAATCAGCCCCAGCATTTT. Translated: CASSLRGSNQPQHF. This chain links TRBV27 with TRBJ1-5, with D perhaps TRBD1 (5 bases). The CDR3 is 14 amino acids. Germline V gene data show CDR1 as MNHEY and CDR2 as SMNVEV (reference sequence). V lost 6 bases and J 0 bases, leaving 9 bases between the germline ends.

V gene TRBV18 combines with J gene TRBJ1-6, with 9 bases lining up with TRBD1. Germline V lookup: CDR1 KGHSH, CDR2 LQKENI. The junction had 15 bases not matched to a gene; V was cut back by 4 bases and J by 8 bases. The CDR3 has 18 amino acids. In nucleotides, the CDR3 is TGTGCCAGCTCACGAGACAGACAGGGGGTAGCGCCGGATTCACCCCTCCACTTT. Its translation is CASSRDRQGVAPDSPLHF.